This T cell receptor (beta chain) came from a study of control samples from healthy donors and cancer patients (dated by TCRdb to about 2020). The CDR3 measures 17 amino acids from cysteine to phenylalanine. The sequence is cut down to CDR3 DNA, 51 bases in frame from base 1. V lost 4 bases and J lost 7 bases, and the count of bases not matched to a germline gene is 14. The germline V gene gives CDR1 as MDHEN and CDR2 as SYDVKM. Receptor amplification or capture employed the immunoSEQ multiplex PCR assay. In TCRdb, the immuneACCESS table is reduced to in-frame sequences with V and J assigned. These tables do not hold every clone; where another copy was compared, an unresolved V gene accounts for under half, and the others remain unexplained. The sample yields tens of thousands of clones; about 94% were counted once. Together, the top ten hold roughly 5% of the sample. For this clone: Its specific antigen is unknown. Per-base quality was not reported, and no clone a single base away is much larger than it.

This chain joins TRBV28 to TRBJ1-5, and TRBD1 matches 9 of the central bases. The clonotype originates from a woman under 30 in good health. The sequenced sample consisted of blood. The bases read TGTGCCAGCAGTTCTGGGACGGACAGGGGAATCAAACAGCCCCAGCATTTT. Translated, this gives CASSSGTDRGIKQPQHF.